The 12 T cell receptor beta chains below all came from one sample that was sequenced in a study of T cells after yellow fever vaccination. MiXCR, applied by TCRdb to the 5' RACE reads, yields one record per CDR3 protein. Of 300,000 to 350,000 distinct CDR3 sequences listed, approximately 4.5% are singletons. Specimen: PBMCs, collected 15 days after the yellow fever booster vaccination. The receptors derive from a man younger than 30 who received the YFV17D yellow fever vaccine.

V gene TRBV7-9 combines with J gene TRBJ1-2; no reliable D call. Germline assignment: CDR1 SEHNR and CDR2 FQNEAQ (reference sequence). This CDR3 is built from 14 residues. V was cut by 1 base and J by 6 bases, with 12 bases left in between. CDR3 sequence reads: CASSLERVGDGYTF. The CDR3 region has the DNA TGTGCCAGCAGCTTAGAAAGGGTTGGGGATGGCTACACCTTC.

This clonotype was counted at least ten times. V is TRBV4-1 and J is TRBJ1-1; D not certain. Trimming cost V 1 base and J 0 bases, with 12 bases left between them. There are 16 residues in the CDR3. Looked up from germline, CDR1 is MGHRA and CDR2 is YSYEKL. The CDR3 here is CASSQVWVRMNTEAFF. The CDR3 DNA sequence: TGCGCCAGCAGCCAAGTATGGGTCAGGATGAACACTGAAGCTTTCTTT.

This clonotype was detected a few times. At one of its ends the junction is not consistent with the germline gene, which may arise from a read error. CDR3 region: CASSQGSEWTLQRF. CDR3 bases: TGTGCCAGCAGCCAAGGGTCAGAGTGGACCCTGCAAAGGTTC. V is TRBV3-1 and J is TRBJ2-7; no firm D call. Per germline, CDR1 LGHDT and CDR2 YNNKEL (reference sequence). CDR3 length: 14 amino acids.

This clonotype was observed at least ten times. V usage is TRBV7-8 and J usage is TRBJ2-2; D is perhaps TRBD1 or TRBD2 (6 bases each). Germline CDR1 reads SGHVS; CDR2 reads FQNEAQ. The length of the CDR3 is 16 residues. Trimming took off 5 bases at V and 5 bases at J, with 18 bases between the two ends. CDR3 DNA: TGTGCCAGCAGCCCCCTAGGGGGGCGCGGGACCGGGGAGCTGTTTTTT. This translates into CASSPLGGRGTGELFF.

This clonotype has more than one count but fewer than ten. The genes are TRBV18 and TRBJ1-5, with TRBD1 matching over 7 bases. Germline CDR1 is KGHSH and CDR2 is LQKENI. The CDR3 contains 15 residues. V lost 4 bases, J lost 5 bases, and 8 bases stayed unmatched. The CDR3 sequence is CASSQNRGQHQPQHF. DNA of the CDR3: TGTGCCAGCTCACAAAACAGGGGACAACATCAGCCCCAGCATTTT.

CDR3 nucleotide sequence: TGTGCCAGCAGCTTGGAGGGTTTACAGGGGCGCGGCTACACCTTC. Amino acid sequence: CASSLEGLQGRGYTF. This chain uses TRBV5-4 with TRBJ1-2, with 7 bases lining up with TRBD1. This CDR3 has 15 amino acids. Trimming removed 0 bases from V and 8 bases from J; junction bases left unmatched: 10. The germline CDR1 and CDR2 sequences are SGHNT and YYREEE (reference sequence).

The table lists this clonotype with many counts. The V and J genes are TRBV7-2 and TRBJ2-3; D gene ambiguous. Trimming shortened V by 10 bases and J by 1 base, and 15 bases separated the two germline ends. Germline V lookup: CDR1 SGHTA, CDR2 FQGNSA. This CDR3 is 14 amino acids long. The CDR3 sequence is CATLRPGGTDTQYF. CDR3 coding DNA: TGTGCCACCCTCAGGCCGGGTGGCACAGATACGCAGTATTTT.

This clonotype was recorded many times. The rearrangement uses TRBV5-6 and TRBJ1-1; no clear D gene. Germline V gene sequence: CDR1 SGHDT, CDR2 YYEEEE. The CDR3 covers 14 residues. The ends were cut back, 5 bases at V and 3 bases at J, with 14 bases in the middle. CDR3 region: CASRFAGEDTEAFF. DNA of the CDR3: TGTGCCAGCAGATTTGCGGGCGAGGACACTGAAGCTTTCTTT.

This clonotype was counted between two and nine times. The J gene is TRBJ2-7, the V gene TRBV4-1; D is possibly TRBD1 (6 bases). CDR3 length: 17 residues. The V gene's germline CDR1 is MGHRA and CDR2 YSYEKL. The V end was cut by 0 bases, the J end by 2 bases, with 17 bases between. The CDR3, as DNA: TGCGCCAGCAGCCAAGATACCTGGACAGAGGGAACCTACGAGCAGTACTTC. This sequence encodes CASSQDTWTEGTYEQYF.

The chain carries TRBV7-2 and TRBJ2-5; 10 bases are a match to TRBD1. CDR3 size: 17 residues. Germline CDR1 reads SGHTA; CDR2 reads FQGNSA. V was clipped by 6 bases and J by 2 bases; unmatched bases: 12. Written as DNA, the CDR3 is TGTGCCAGCAGACGGGACAGGGGTCAGCTAGGACAAGAGACCCAGTACTTC. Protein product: CASRRDRGQLGQETQYF.

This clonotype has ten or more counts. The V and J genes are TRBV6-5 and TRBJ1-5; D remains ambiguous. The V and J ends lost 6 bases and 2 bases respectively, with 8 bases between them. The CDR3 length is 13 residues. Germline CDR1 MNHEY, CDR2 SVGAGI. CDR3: CASSPGRNQPQHF. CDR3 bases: TGTGCCAGCAGCCCAGGACGCAATCAGCCCCAGCATTTT.

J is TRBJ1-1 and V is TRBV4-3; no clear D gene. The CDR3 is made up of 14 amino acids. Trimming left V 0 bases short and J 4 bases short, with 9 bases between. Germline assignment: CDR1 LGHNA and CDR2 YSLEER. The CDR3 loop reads CASSQDGVSTEAFF. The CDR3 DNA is TGCGCCAGCAGCCAAGATGGGGTGAGCACTGAAGCTTTCTTT.